This T cell receptor beta chain was sequenced for a study of blood T cell repertoires in COVID-19. Study-level information: Spain, Italy and the United States supplied samples that represented acute and convalescent COVID-19. Nucleic acid was either cDNA or gDNA, and it came from T cells, B-cell-depleted T cells, or PBMCs.

Authors' analysis steps: Reference gene primers were amplified, and this amplification served to estimate nucleated cell counts. Repertoires were generated with immunoSEQ multiplex PCR, while TCRdb's copy carries only in-frame clones and drops some. V and J calls plus clone size are reproduced from that table; the DNA served to infer D and trimming. The sample shows 70,000 to 95,000 clones, roughly 82% of them seen only once. The V gene's germline CDR1 is SGHRS and CDR2 YFSETQ. J was trimmed by 2 bases and V by 4 bases; bases with no gene match: 8. This CDR3 is 16 amino acids long. This clone occurred once.

The clonotype comes from a human donor in a cohort sampled during active COVID-19. J is TRBJ2-3 and V is TRBV5-1; 9 nucleotides agree with TRBD1. The sequencing sample was made of peripheral blood. The CDR3 sequence is CASSPGTGINTDTQYF. The CDR3 nucleotides are TGCGCCAGCAGCCCCGGGACAGGGATAAACACAGATACGCAGTATTTT.